Below are 26 T cell receptor beta chains sequenced from a single sample in a study of beta chain features in type 1 diabetes. Study results and limitations: Researchers report that Type 1 diabetes patients had moderately but significantly shorter TCRB CDR3s across all four CD4+ subsets.

Their cognate antigens are unknown. TCRB transcripts that were expressed got sequenced, as all of the isolated RNA had been reverse transcribed. The assay was immunoSEQ multiplex PCR, and TCRdb's table has in-frame clones only and misses some. The repertoire consists of under 300,000 clones, with approximately 15% occurring once and the leading ten covering approximately 0.021%. The sample taken for sequencing was naive CD4+ T cells from blood. The receptors originated from a man aged 25 to 40 with type 1 diabetes.

This sequence joins TRBV19 and TRBJ2-2, with D possibly TRBD1 on 7 matching bases. Germline values: CDR1 LNHDA, CDR2 SQIVND (reference sequence). V was pared by 7 bases and J by 4 bases, with 22 bases between. This CDR3 is built from 17 residues. CDR3 coding DNA: TGTGCCAGTACTAGTCCTGCGGGACAGAAATTCACCGGGGAGCTGTTTTTT. The encoded protein is CASTSPAGQKFTGELFF.

This clone was seen more than once but under ten times. The V gene is TRBV7-8, the J gene TRBJ2-5; no clear D gene. Looked up from germline, CDR1 is SGHVS and CDR2 is FQNEAQ. The CDR3 sequence is 15 residues long. The V end was cut by 1 base, the J end by 5 bases, with 14 bases between. The CDR3 loop is CASSLGFRMTETQYF. In DNA, the CDR3 is TGTGCCAGCAGCTTAGGTTTCAGGATGACGGAGACCCAGTACTTC.

V gene TRBV5-1 combines with J gene TRBJ2-5; no firm D call. The germline V gene has CDR1 SGHRS and CDR2 YFSETQ. The CDR3 has 14 amino acids. V lost 3 bases, J lost 3 bases, and 12 bases lay in between. CDR3 amino acids: CASSSGHPEETQYF. In nucleotides, the CDR3 is TGCGCCAGCAGCTCGGGTCATCCTGAAGAGACCCAGTACTTC.

This sequence joins TRBV7-2 and TRBJ2-7, with 9 positions matching TRBD1. Germline values: CDR1 SGHTA, CDR2 FQGNSA. The ends lost 0 bases at V and 3 bases at J; junction bases unmatched: 0. The CDR3 has 14 amino acids. In DNA, the CDR3 is TGTGCCAGCAGCTTAGCGACAGGGGGCTACGAGCAGTACTTC. Its protein product is CASSLATGGYEQYF.

The chain links TRBV5-1 to TRBJ2-1; 10 bases are shared with TRBD1. Trimming took 4 bases from V and 8 from J; bases not matched to a gene: 0. In germline, CDR1 is SGHRS, CDR2 YFSETQ. The CDR3 extends over 12 amino acids. The CDR3 loop reads CASSGTGDEQFF. CDR3 sequence (DNA): TGCGCCAGCAGCGGGACAGGGGATGAGCAGTTCTTC.

This clone was counted only a few times. The genes are TRBV21-1 and TRBJ1-2; the table's D call, TRBD1, has no DNA check behind it. TRBV21-1 is labeled a pseudogene. The CDR3 is 19 residues long. This chain's CDR3 is CASSPRPRTGGGGAYGYTF. DNA for the CDR3: TGTGCCAGCAGCCCGAGACCTCGGACAGGGGGCGGCGGAGCCTATGGCTACACCTTC.

This chain uses TRBV5-1 with TRBJ2-3, with TRBD2 identical over 16 bases. Trimming removed 0 bases from V and 15 bases from J; junction bases left unmatched: 10. The germline V gene encodes CDR1 SGHRS and CDR2 YFSETQ. CDR3 size: 16 residues. CDR3 loop: CASSLAGTSGGATSYF. The CDR3 region has the DNA TGCGCCAGCAGCTTGGCCGGGACTAGCGGGGGGGCCACATCCTATTTT.

This clone was seen once. The rearrangement uses TRBV6-1 and TRBJ1-5; unclear D gene. The CDR3 loop spans 14 amino acids. Trimming shortened V by 0 bases and J by 3 bases, and 6 bases separated the two germline ends. CDR1 MNHNS and CDR2 SASEGT come from the germline V gene. This CDR3 is CASSEALANQPQHF. CDR3 DNA sequence: TGTGCCAGCAGTGAAGCGCTAGCCAATCAGCCCCAGCATTTT.

Worth noting for this clone: Other nucleotide sequences from this sample produce the same CDR3. V gene TRBV30 combines with J gene TRBJ1-1; D remains ambiguous. The V and J ends lost 0 bases and 5 bases respectively, with 7 bases between them. Germline loops: CDR1 GTSNPN, CDR2 SVGIG (reference sequence). The CDR3 loop spans 12 amino acids. Here the CDR3 reads CAWSVRGTEAFF. DNA for the CDR3: TGTGCCTGGAGTGTACGGGGAACTGAAGCTTTCTTT.

This clone showed up just a few times. The chain links TRBV5-1 to TRBJ2-1, with TRBD2 as a possible D gene (5 bases). The CDR3 spans 18 residues. Germline CDR1 is SGHRS and CDR2 is YFSETQ. The V end was cut by 0 bases, the J end by 5 bases, with 21 bases between. The CDR3 loop reads CASSLATLSQTRDNEQFF. In DNA form, the CDR3 reads TGCGCCAGCAGCTTGGCCACCTTGAGTCAGACGAGGGACAATGAGCAGTTCTTC. Looking up the rest from reference TRBV5-1 and TRBJ2-1 gives the full variable domain: KAGVTQTPRYLIKTRGQQVTLSCSPISGHRSVSWYQQTPGQGLQFLFEYFSETQRNKGNFPGRFSGRQFSNSRSEMNVSTLELGDSALYLCASSLATLSQTRDNEQFFGPGTRLTVL.

The chain links TRBV27 to TRBJ2-7; 7 bases are shared with TRBD1. The V segment lost 5 bases and the J segment 5 bases; nucleotides outside the gene matches: 12. The CDR3 sequence is 15 residues long. Germline values: CDR1 MNHEY, CDR2 SMNVEV (reference sequence). The CDR3 DNA sequence: TGTGCCAGCAGTCCGCAATTGACAGGGCGCCACGAGCAGTACTTC. Translated: CASSPQLTGRHEQYF.

This chain joins TRBV27 and TRBJ2-7, with a tentative D call TRBD1 (7 bases). CDR3 length: 14 residues. Deletions cut 5 bases from V and 3 bases from J, with 14 bases between. Looked up from germline, CDR1 is MNHEY and CDR2 is SMNVEV (reference sequence). DNA for the CDR3: TGTGCCAGCAGTCCCCAGGGGGGAGGCTACGAGCAGTACTTC. This encodes CASSPQGGGYEQYF.

There are a few counts of this clone. The V call is TRBV25-1, the J call TRBJ2-7; 11 bases are shared with TRBD1. The ends lost 4 bases at V and 6 bases at J; junction bases unmatched: 5. The length of the CDR3 is 14 residues. Per germline, CDR1 MGHDK and CDR2 SYGVNS. This CDR3 reads CASSGSGTGGEQYF. For the CDR3, the DNA is TGTGCCAGCAGTGGGTCCGGGACAGGGGGCGAGCAGTACTTC.

This clone turned up a few times. The J gene is TRBJ2-3, the V gene TRBV7-2, with 8 bases identical to TRBD2. Germline V gene sequence: CDR1 SGHTA, CDR2 FQGNSA. J was trimmed by 2 bases and V by 0 bases; bases with no gene match: 7. The CDR3 spans 17 residues. The CDR3 sequence: CASSLALGSGNTDTQYF. The CDR3 bases are TGTGCCAGCAGCTTAGCGCTAGGTAGCGGGAACACAGATACGCAGTATTTT.

The chain couples TRBV5-1 to TRBJ2-7; D may be TRBD1 (6 bases). This CDR3 spans 14 amino acids. V gave up 3 bases and J gave up 0 bases, with 10 bases separating them. Germline loops: CDR1 SGHRS, CDR2 YFSETQ. In DNA, the CDR3 is TGCGCCAGCAGCTCCGGACAGACCTCCTACGAGCAGTACTTC. Translating it yields CASSSGQTSYEQYF.

This clone was detected only a few times. The chain joins TRBV5-1 to TRBJ2-2, with TRBD1 matching over 9 bases. The V and J ends lost 4 bases and 1 base, in that order; junction bases with no gene match: 5. The germline gives CDR1 SGHRS, CDR2 YFSETQ. This CDR3 contains 16 residues. This chain's CDR3 is CASSPTGGVNTGELFF. DNA of the CDR3: TGCGCCAGCAGCCCCACAGGGGGCGTGAACACCGGGGAGCTGTTTTTT. The full variable domain, completed using reference TRBV5-1 and TRBJ2-2, is KAGVTQTPRYLIKTRGQQVTLSCSPISGHRSVSWYQQTPGQGLQFLFEYFSETQRNKGNFPGRFSGRQFSNSRSEMNVSTLELGDSALYLCASSPTGGVNTGELFFGEGSRLTVL.

The V and J genes are TRBV6-5 and TRBJ1-5; 7 bases map to TRBD1. The CDR3 sequence is 14 residues long. The V segment lost 5 bases and the J segment 1 base; nucleotides outside the gene matches: 2. The germline gives CDR1 MNHEY, CDR2 SVGAGI. The CDR3 DNA reads TGTGCCAGCAGTAAGGGGGCGAGCAATCAGCCCCAGCATTTT. It is translated as CASSKGASNQPQHF.

This rearrangement joins TRBV7-2 to TRBJ2-1; perhaps TRBD1 as D (7 bases). Trimming shortened V by 4 bases and J by 1 base, and 11 bases separated the two germline ends. This CDR3 is built from 15 residues. Looked up from germline, CDR1 is SGHTA and CDR2 is FQGNSA. CDR3 sequence (DNA): TGTGCCAGCAGCTCCCAGGGGGGTTCCTACAATGAGCAGTTCTTC. Its protein is CASSSQGGSYNEQFF.

The rearrangement uses TRBV7-9 and TRBJ2-7; 10 bases are a match to TRBD1. The germline V gene has CDR1 SEHNR and CDR2 FQNEAQ (reference sequence). The CDR3 is made up of 14 amino acids. J lost 4 bases, V lost 4 bases, and 4 bases had no gene match. The CDR3 DNA reads TGTGCCAGCAGCTCGGGACAGGGGTATTACGAGCAGTACTTC. Translation: CASSSGQGYYEQYF.

J is TRBJ2-1 and V is TRBV29-1, with TRBD1 identical over 9 bases. Germline-derived CDR1 and CDR2 are SQVTM and ANQGSEA. This CDR3 has 15 amino acids. V was clipped by 1 base and J by 5 bases; unmatched bases: 6. This CDR3 is CSVEGGTGLNNEQFF. The CDR3 DNA reads as TGCAGCGTTGAAGGGGGGACAGGGCTGAACAATGAGCAGTTCTTC.

The chain is built from TRBV11-1 and TRBJ1-5, with TRBD1 matching over 7 bases. Germline-derived CDR1 and CDR2 are SGHAT and FQDESV (reference sequence). The CDR3 loop spans 15 amino acids. V lost 6 bases to trimming and J lost 0 bases; unmatched junction nucleotides: 5. CDR3 amino acids: CASSDGTDSNQPQHF. The CDR3 DNA sequence: TGTGCCAGCAGTGACGGGACAGATAGCAATCAGCCCCAGCATTTT.

This clone was found a few times. The chain combines TRBV7-2 with TRBJ2-5, with 9 bases aligning to TRBD2. Germline trimming cut 0 bases from V and 4 bases from J; bases unmatched to any gene: 0. CDR3 length: 14 residues. Per germline, CDR1 SGHTA and CDR2 FQGNSA. The CDR3: CASSLATSGETQYF. DNA of the CDR3: TGTGCCAGCAGCTTAGCGACTAGCGGAGAGACCCAGTACTTC.

This clone has a handful of counts. Other DNA sequences within the sample encode an identical CDR3. DNA for the CDR3: TGCGCCAGCAGCTTTGGACAGAGCACAGATACGCAGTATTTT. Its translation: CASSFGQSTDTQYF. V and J are TRBV5-1 and TRBJ2-3; TRBD1 might be the D (6 bases). Trimming shortened V by 2 bases and J by 0 bases, and 7 bases separated the two germline ends. CDR3 length: 14 amino acids. Germline CDR1 reads SGHRS; CDR2 reads YFSETQ. Supplemented by reference TRBV5-1 and TRBJ2-3, the full variable domain reads KAGVTQTPRYLIKTRGQQVTLSCSPISGHRSVSWYQQTPGQGLQFLFEYFSETQRNKGNFPGRFSGRQFSNSRSEMNVSTLELGDSALYLCASSFGQSTDTQYFGPGTRLTVL.

The chain combines TRBV5-6 with TRBJ1-3; no reliable D call. The CDR3 contains 16 residues. The ends were cut back, 4 bases at V and 1 base at J, with 15 bases in the middle. Germline assignment: CDR1 SGHDT and CDR2 YYEEEE. The CDR3 DNA sequence: TGTGCCAGCAGCACGAGGCTGACCGGTTCTGGAAACACCATATATTTT. Translating gives CASSTRLTGSGNTIYF.

This clone was found a few times. The chain joins TRBV15 to TRBJ1-2, with TRBD1 matching 12 bases. Germline V CDR1 and CDR2: LNHNV, YYDKDF (reference sequence). V was clipped by 0 bases and J by 8 bases; unmatched bases: 13. The CDR3 is 18 amino acids. The DNA for the CDR3 is TGTGCCACCAGCAGAGATTGGGCGGGACAGGGGGCGCACGGAGGCTACACCTTC. This sequence encodes CATSRDWAGQGAHGGYTF.

The gene calls are TRBV2 and TRBJ1-2; D is possibly TRBD1 (6 bases). The CDR3 is made up of 11 amino acids. Deletions cut 5 bases from V and 8 bases from J, with 9 bases between. CDR1 is SNHLY and CDR2 is FYNNEI in the germline V gene. The CDR3 DNA is TGTGCCAGCAGTCCAGGGGACGGCTACACCTTC. Translated: CASSPGDGYTF.